This T cell receptor (beta chain) comes out of a study of T cells in Graves' hyperthyroidism and ophthalmopathy. Study results and limitations: Among clonotypes expanded in thyroid above 0.001, most were also found in blood.

CDR1 and CDR2 (germline): DFQATT, SNEGSKA (reference sequence). The ends lost 5 bases at V and 2 bases at J; junction bases unmatched: 3. There are 13 residues in the CDR3. Amplified TCR beta CDR3 regions derived from RNA transcripts. RT-PCR in the first round (using the HTBI primer set) targeted the TCR CDR3. TCRdb reanalysed the multiplex PCR reads using MiXCR and keeps one entry per CDR3 protein. The sample comprises under 350,000 distinct CDR3 sequences, 15% to 20% of which are singletons, and 55% to 60% rests with the top ten. A word on this clonotype: Its antigen is as yet unknown.

The chain is built from TRBV20-1 and TRBJ1-3, with 7 bases identical to TRBD1. Material for sequencing was blood. This sequence originates from a woman aged 55-70 years with Graves' ophthalmopathy. The CDR3 bases are TGCAGTGCTGACCAGGGGGCTGGAAACACCATATATTTT. Its translation: CSADQGAGNTIYF.